Shown below are 31 T cell receptor beta chains from a single sample sequenced in a study of T cells in Graves' hyperthyroidism and ophthalmopathy (dated by TCRdb to the late 2010s). Libraries were built with multiplex PCR. Instrument used: Illumina HiSeq 2000. The TCR beta CDR3 regions were amplified from the RNA transcripts. The first round of RT-PCR for the TCR CDR3 was performed with the HTBI primer set and the Qiagen OneStep RT-PCR kit. TCRdb handled the public reads itself, with Q25 trimming in fastp and clone calling in MiXCR, and kept productive beta chains. Rows merge per CDR3 protein into single entries with the most common DNA and genes. This sample comprises around 400,000 distinct CDR3 sequences, 15% to 18% of them detected only once. The ten largest clones take up 25% to 30% of the sample. Sequencing was done on a sample of blood. Receptors were obtained from a woman under 30 with Graves' hyperthyroidism that later progressed to Graves' ophthalmopathy.

There are many counts of this clonotype. The genes are TRBV7-2 and TRBJ2-1; the D gene is possibly TRBD2 (6 bases). The V gene's germline CDR1 is SGHTA and CDR2 FQGNSA. The V and J ends lost 4 bases and 7 bases respectively, with 17 bases between them. The CDR3 length is 15 residues. The CDR3 DNA reads as TGTGCCAGCAGCTACTCGGCGGGACCGGGGAATGAGCAGTTCTTC. The encoded protein is CASSYSAGPGNEQFF. Full variable domain (outside the CDR3, taken from reference TRBV7-2 and TRBJ2-1): GAGVSQSPSNKVTEKGKDVELRCDPISGHTALYWYRQSLGQGLEFLIYFQGNSAPDKSGLPSDRFSAERTGGSVSTLTIQRTQQEDSAVYLCASSYSAGPGNEQFFGPGTRLTVL.

The table lists this clonotype with many counts. The chain uses TRBV28 and TRBJ1-2; D may be TRBD1 (6 bases). This CDR3 is 14 amino acids long. In germline, CDR1 is MDHEN, CDR2 SYDVKM. V was trimmed by 2 bases and J by 6 bases, leaving 13 bases between them. The CDR3 reads CASSLITGRDGYTF. The DNA of the CDR3 is TGTGCCAGCAGTTTAATTACAGGGAGGGATGGCTACACCTTC.

This clonotype showed up many times. The V and J genes are TRBV13 and TRBJ2-7, with TRBD2 matching 8 bases. CDR1 is PRHDT, CDR2 FYEKMQ, per germline (reference sequence). CDR3 length: 15 residues. After removal of 5 bases from V and 5 bases from J, the junction contained 11 bases not matched to a gene. The CDR3 loop is CASSETSGGANEQYF. DNA of the CDR3: TGTGCCAGCAGCGAGACCTCGGGGGGGGCCAACGAGCAGTACTTC.

The genes are TRBV5-1 and TRBJ2-5, with 9 bases that match TRBD2. The CDR3 is 15 residues long. J was trimmed by 5 bases and V by 0 bases; bases with no gene match: 5. Germline CDR1 and CDR2: SGHRS and YFSETQ. CDR3 amino acids: CASSLGGREFETQYF. The CDR3 region has the DNA TGCGCCAGCAGCTTGGGCGGGAGGGAATTCGAGACCCAGTACTTC.

Concerning this clonotype: A much larger clone is a single base away; this may be a read error. The chain has TRBV3-1 and TRBJ2-7; D unclear. CDR1 and CDR2 (germline): LGHDT, YNNKEL (reference sequence). V was pared by 0 bases and J by 7 bases, with 22 bases between. CDR3 length: 17 residues. Here the CDR3 reads CASSQDPPMALYTEQYF. For the CDR3, the DNA is TGTGCCAGCAGCCAAGATCCTCCAATGGCCCTGTATACTGAGCAGTACTTC.

This clonotype occurred many times. The chain is built from TRBV7-6 and TRBJ1-2, with TRBD1 matching 7 bases. Germline-derived CDR1 and CDR2 are SGHVS and FNYEAQ. V shed 2 bases, J shed 3 bases, and the junction held 6 bases outside the gene matches. CDR3 length equals 15 residues. The CDR3 coding sequence is TGTGCCAGCAGCTTACACGAAGGGGGCGACTATGGCTACACCTTC. It is translated as CASSLHEGGDYGYTF.

This clonotype was observed at least ten times. This chain links TRBV7-2 with TRBJ2-7, with D unresolved. The germline CDR1 and CDR2 sequences are SGHTA and FQGNSA. V was shortened by 3 bases and J by 5 bases, with 17 bases between the two germline ends. The CDR3 has 15 amino acids. The CDR3 nucleotides are TGTGCCAGCAGCTTCTTGACGGGTCCCCCTGACGAGCAGTACTTC. Protein: CASSFLTGPPDEQYF.

The chain couples TRBV4-3 to TRBJ2-1, with 9 bases lining up with TRBD2. CDR1 and CDR2 (germline): LGHNA, YSLEER. J lost 5 bases, V lost 5 bases, and 22 bases had no gene match. This CDR3 has 20 amino acids. The CDR3 loop is CASSSMTGTSRPFGNNEQFF. CDR3 DNA sequence: TGCGCCAGCAGCTCAATGACCGGGACTAGCAGGCCCTTTGGGAACAATGAGCAGTTCTTC.

This clonotype turned up a few times. The CDR3 bases are TGTGCCAGCAGAGCAGCGGGATCTTACGAGCAGTACTTC. Translation gives CASRAAGSYEQYF. This chain joins TRBV6-1 and TRBJ2-7; 7 nucleotides line up with TRBD2. CDR1 is MNHNS, CDR2 SASEGT, per germline. Losses at the gene ends were 6 bases for V and 4 bases for J; bases not matched to a gene: 6. CDR3 size: 13 residues.

This CDR3 is CASSVSWGLSEAFF. The DNA of the CDR3 is TGTGCCAGCAGCGTCTCTTGGGGGCTCTCTGAAGCTTTCTTT. The chain is built from TRBV9 and TRBJ1-1; D might be TRBD1 (6 bases). The germline gives CDR1 SGDLS, CDR2 YYNGEE. The CDR3 loop spans 14 amino acids. V gave up 2 bases and J gave up 6 bases, with 14 bases separating them.

In this sample, this clonotype turned up a few times. The gene calls are TRBV5-4 and TRBJ2-7; D might be TRBD1 or TRBD2, each matching 5 bases. CDR1 is SGHNT, CDR2 YYREEE, per germline (reference sequence). The V end was cut by 2 bases, the J end by 2 bases, with 11 bases between. The CDR3 has 14 amino acids. In DNA, the CDR3 is TGTGCCAGCAGCTTTGGGACGGAGCCCTACGAGCAGTACTTC. As protein: CASSFGTEPYEQYF.

This clonotype was detected a few times. This sequence joins TRBV7-9 and TRBJ2-4; no firm D call. The V gene lost 5 bases and the J gene lost 0 bases, with 8 bases spanning the gap. This CDR3 is built from 14 residues. Germline lookup yields CDR1 SEHNR and CDR2 FQNEAQ (reference sequence). CDR3 DNA sequence: TGTGCCAGCAGCGTCGACATAGCCAAAAACATTCAGTACTTC. Encoded protein: CASSVDIAKNIQYF.

This clonotype was counted at least ten times. V and J are TRBV20-1 and TRBJ2-5; tentatively, D is TRBD1 or TRBD2 (5 bases each). Trimming cost V 3 bases and J 1 base, with 12 bases left between them. Germline lookup yields CDR1 DFQATT and CDR2 SNEGSKA (reference sequence). The CDR3 covers 14 residues. CDR3 region: CSARPGRGQETQYF. CDR3 DNA sequence: TGCAGTGCTAGGCCGGGACGGGGCCAAGAGACCCAGTACTTC.

In its sample, this clonotype was seen a few times. The chain employs TRBV25-1 and TRBJ2-2; no clear D gene. The CDR3 runs to 16 residues. V was cut by 4 bases and J by 0 bases, with 12 bases left in between. Germline values: CDR1 MGHDK, CDR2 SYGVNS. Here the CDR3 DNA reads TGTGCCAGCAGTGCTTTTCTCGGTTCGAACACCGGGGAGCTGTTTTTT. Its protein product is CASSAFLGSNTGELFF.

This clonotype appeared once. Sequence at one end of the junction differs from germline and may be a read error. The chain recombines TRBV9 with TRBJ2-7; 10 bases align to TRBD2. The CDR3 runs 15 residues. Germline V gene lookup returns CDR1 SGDLS and CDR2 YYNGEE. The chain's CDR3 is CASSSGTSEHYELYF. CDR3 nucleotide sequence: TGTGCCAGCAGCTCAGGGACTAGCGAGCACTACGAGCTGTACTTC.

The chain employs TRBV29-1 and TRBJ2-1; 9 bases match TRBD2. J was trimmed by 2 bases and V by 3 bases; bases with no gene match: 8. Germline values: CDR1 SQVTM, CDR2 ANQGSEA. CDR3 size: 16 residues. DNA of the CDR3: TGCAGCGTTGACCAACCGGGACTAGCTGCCTACAATGAGCAGTTCTTC. This translates into CSVDQPGLAAYNEQFF.

This clonotype was counted ten times or more. The rearrangement uses TRBV5-1 and TRBJ2-7; D may be TRBD1 (6 bases). Germline V CDR1 and CDR2: SGHRS, YFSETQ. The CDR3 length is 14 residues. V was shortened by 0 bases and J by 6 bases, with 13 bases between the two germline ends. The CDR3 bases are TGCGCCAGCAGCTTGGAAGGGGGTGGAGCCGAGCAGTACTTC. Protein product: CASSLEGGGAEQYF.

Note on this clonotype: One end of the junction does not line up with germline, which may come from a read error. The chain couples TRBV7-7 to TRBJ1-4; D unclear. This CDR3 contains 15 residues. Germline lookup yields CDR1 SSHAT and CDR2 FNYEAQ (reference sequence). The CDR3 bases are TGTGCTAGCAGCCTAGGACGCCAAACTAATGAAAAACTGTTTTTT. Protein product: CASSLGRQTNEKLFF. Full variable domain (outside the CDR3, taken from reference TRBV7-7 and TRBJ1-4): GAGVSQSPRYKVTKRGQDVTLRCDPISSHATLYWYQQALGQGPEFLTYFNYEAQPDKSGLPSDRFSAERPEGSISTLTIQRTEQRDSAMYRCASSLGRQTNEKLFFGSGTQLSVL.

This clonotype was seen repeatedly, ten times or more. This sequence joins TRBV3-1 and TRBJ2-5, with D possibly being TRBD2 (6 bases). The CDR3 spans 16 residues. V lost 1 base to trimming and J lost 7 bases, with 19 bases between them. CDR1 LGHDT and CDR2 YNNKEL come from the germline V gene (reference sequence). The CDR3 nucleotides are TGTGCCAGCAGCCAAGGTGGGACTGGCTCAGGTGGGACCCAGTACTTC. Amino acids: CASSQGGTGSGGTQYF.

There are many counts of this clonotype. The chain couples TRBV6-1 to TRBJ1-2; D perhaps matches TRBD1 (5 bases). The ends were cut back, 7 bases at V and 2 bases at J, with 17 bases in the middle. The germline gives CDR1 MNHNS, CDR2 SASEGT. CDR3 length: 15 residues. CDR3 in amino acids: CASNIITDSNYGYTF. The CDR3 region has the DNA TGTGCCAGCAATATAATCACTGACAGCAACTATGGCTACACCTTC.

The chain combines TRBV25-1 with TRBJ2-2; D gene unclear. CDR1 and CDR2 from the germline V gene are MGHDK and SYGVNS. The CDR3 is 14 residues long. V lost 4 bases to trimming and J lost 2 bases, with 8 bases between them. The CDR3: CASSVWGNTGELFF. In DNA form, the CDR3 reads TGTGCCAGCAGTGTTTGGGGTAACACCGGGGAGCTGTTTTTT.

On this clonotype: Given a much more abundant clone one base away, this may be a read error. The chain has TRBV18 and TRBJ2-7; TRBD2 agrees at 9 bases. CDR1 is KGHSH and CDR2 is LQKENI in the germline V gene. The length of the CDR3 is 13 residues. The CDR3 DNA is TGTGCCAGCTCATTCACTAGCGGGTACGGGCAGTACTTC. The encoded protein is CASSFTSGYGQYF. The entire variable domain, with the rest obtained from reference TRBV18 and TRBJ2-7, is as follows: NAGVMQNPRHLVRRRGQEARLRCSPMKGHSHVYWYRQLPEEGLKFMVYLQKENIIDESGMPKERFSAEFPKEGPSILRIQQVVRGDSAAYFCASSFTSGYGQYFGPGTRLTVT.

The V call is TRBV25-1, the J call TRBJ2-3, with D possibly being TRBD1 (5 bases). Trimming removed 10 bases from V and 6 bases from J, with 8 bases in between. The CDR3 covers 10 residues. CDR1 is MGHDK, CDR2 SYGVNS, per germline. This chain's CDR3 is CATAGDTQYF. For the CDR3, the DNA is TGTGCCACCGCAGGGGATACGCAGTATTTT.

This CDR3 is CASSLVSGNEQFF. The CDR3 region has the DNA TGCGCCAGCAGCTTGGTATCAGGCAATGAGCAGTTCTTC. The rearrangement links TRBV5-1 to TRBJ2-1, with no clear D. This CDR3 has 13 residues. Per the germline V gene, CDR1 is SGHRS and CDR2 is YFSETQ. V was clipped by 0 bases and J by 6 bases, with 7 bases between them.

The chain carries TRBV7-9 and TRBJ2-3; D unresolved. Germline loops: CDR1 SEHNR, CDR2 FQNEAQ (reference sequence). The CDR3 spans 13 residues. The V gene lost 4 bases and the J gene lost 1 base, with 6 bases spanning the gap. This CDR3 is CASSSPGTDTQYF. The DNA of the CDR3 is TGTGCCAGCAGCTCCCCAGGCACAGATACGCAGTATTTT.

This clonotype was counted ten times or more. The chain joins TRBV28 to TRBJ2-7; the D gene is possibly TRBD2 (5 bases). The CDR3 is 16 residues long. CDR1 and CDR2 from the germline V gene are MDHEN and SYDVKM. Between the trimmed V and J ends, which lost 3 bases and 2 bases, there was a span of 17 bases. CDR3 in DNA: TGTGCCAGCAGTTTTTATAGTAGGAGGAGACCCTACGAGCAGTACTTC. Protein sequence: CASSFYSRRRPYEQYF.

The sample holds many counts of this clonotype. The V and J genes are TRBV11-2 and TRBJ1-4, with unresolved D. The V gene's germline CDR1 is SGHAT and CDR2 FQNNGV. Trimming took off 5 bases at V and 6 bases at J, with 10 bases between the two ends. This CDR3 region has 13 residues. The CDR3 is CASSAPGDEKLFF. As DNA, the CDR3 is TGTGCCAGCAGCGCCCCCGGGGATGAAAAACTGTTTTTT. The whole variable domain, filled in from reference TRBV11-2 and TRBJ1-4, reads EAGVAQSPRYKIIEKRQSVAFWCNPISGHATLYWYQQILGQGPKLLIQFQNNGVVDDSQLPKDRFSAERLKGVDSTLKIQPAKLEDSAVYLCASSAPGDEKLFFGSGTQLSVL.

The rearrangement uses TRBV7-8 and TRBJ2-2, with 7 bases matching TRBD2. The CDR3 spans 17 residues. Trimming removed 1 base from V and 4 bases from J; junction bases left unmatched: 9. Per germline, CDR1 SGHVS and CDR2 FQNEAQ. CDR3 in DNA: TGTGCCAGCAGCTTAGGTCATACTAGCGCTTTCACCGGGGAGCTGTTTTTT. This sequence encodes CASSLGHTSAFTGELFF.

V gene TRBV19 combines with J gene TRBJ2-3; D gene uncertain. Germline V gene sequence: CDR1 LNHDA, CDR2 SQIVND (reference sequence). V lost 4 bases, J lost 0 bases, and 11 bases lay in between. The CDR3 sequence is 15 residues long. CDR3 bases: TGTGCCAGTAGTACCGGAGAGGCTAGCACAGATACGCAGTATTTT. Its translation: CASSTGEASTDTQYF. Supplemented by reference TRBV19 and TRBJ2-3, the full variable domain reads DGGITQSPKYLFRKEGQNVTLSCEQNLNHDAMYWYRQDPGQGLRLIYYSQIVNDFQKGDIAEGYSVSREKKESFPLTVTSAQKNPTAFYLCASSTGEASTDTQYFGPGTRLTVL.

This clonotype was seen ten or more times. J is TRBJ2-7 and V is TRBV2, with a weak D call TRBD2 (6 bases). This CDR3 comprises 14 residues. Trimming removed 8 bases from V and 3 bases from J, with 17 bases in between. The germline CDR1 and CDR2 sequences are SNHLY and FYNNEI. CDR3 DNA: TGTGCCAGCTATGAAGGAGGGCCGAGCTACGAGCAGTACTTC. The encoded protein is CASYEGGPSYEQYF.

This clonotype was detected many times. V and J are TRBV7-6 and TRBJ2-1, with 10 bases matching TRBD1. With V trimmed by 2 bases and J by 8 bases, 6 bases remained unmatched. CDR3 length: 15 residues. Per germline, CDR1 SGHVS and CDR2 FNYEAQ. The CDR3 nucleotides read TGTGCCAGCAGCTTAAATTCCGGGACAGGGGATGAGCAGTTCTTC. It codes for CASSLNSGTGDEQFF.